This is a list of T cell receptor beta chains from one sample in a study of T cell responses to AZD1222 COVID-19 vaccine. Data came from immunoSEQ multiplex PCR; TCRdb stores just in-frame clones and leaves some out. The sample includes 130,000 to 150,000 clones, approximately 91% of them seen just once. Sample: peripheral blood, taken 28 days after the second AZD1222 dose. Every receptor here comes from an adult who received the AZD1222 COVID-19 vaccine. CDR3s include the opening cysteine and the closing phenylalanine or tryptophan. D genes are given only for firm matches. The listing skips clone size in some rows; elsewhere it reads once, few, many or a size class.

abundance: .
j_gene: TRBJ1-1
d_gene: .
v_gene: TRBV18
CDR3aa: CASSPIRDLTSEAFF
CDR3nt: TGTGCCAGCTCACCAATTAGGGACTTGACTTCTGAAGCTTTCTTT

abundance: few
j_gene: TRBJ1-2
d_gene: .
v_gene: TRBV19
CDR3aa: CASNKAGRNYGYTF
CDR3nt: TGTGCCAGTAATAAGGCAGGGCGTAACTATGGCTACACCTTC

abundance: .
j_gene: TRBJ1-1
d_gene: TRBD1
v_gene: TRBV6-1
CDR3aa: CASSEVGQGISEAFF
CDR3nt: TGTGCCAGCAGTGAAGTCGGACAGGGGATATCTGAAGCTTTCTTT

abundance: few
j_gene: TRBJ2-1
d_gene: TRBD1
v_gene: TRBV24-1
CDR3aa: CATSDITTGTGGLPAIYNEQFF
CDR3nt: TGTGCCACCAGTGATATAACGACCGGGACAGGGGGCCTACCAGCTATCTACAATGAGCAGTTCTTC

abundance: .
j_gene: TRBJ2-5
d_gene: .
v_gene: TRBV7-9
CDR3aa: CASSFRDQRPGETQYF
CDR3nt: TGTGCCAGCAGCTTTCGGGACCAACGGCCGGGGGAGACCCAGTACTTC

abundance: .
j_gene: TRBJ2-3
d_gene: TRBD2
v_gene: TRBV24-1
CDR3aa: CATSDDLAGPDTQYF
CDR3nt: TGTGCCACCAGTGATGATCTAGCGGGCCCGGATACGCAGTATTTT

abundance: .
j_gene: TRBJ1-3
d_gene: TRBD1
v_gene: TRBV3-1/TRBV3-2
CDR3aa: CASSHDGTGLSGNTIYF
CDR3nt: TGTGCCAGCAGCCATGATGGGACAGGCCTCTCTGGAAACACCATATATTTT

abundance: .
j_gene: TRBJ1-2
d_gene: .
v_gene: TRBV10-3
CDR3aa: CAISESGGRGYTF
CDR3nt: TGTGCCATCAGTGAGTCTGGGGGGCGCGGCTACACCTTC

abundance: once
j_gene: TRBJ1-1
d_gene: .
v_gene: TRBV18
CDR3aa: CASSTDSYTEAFF
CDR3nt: TGTGCCAGCTCGACTGACAGCTACACTGAAGCTTTCTTT

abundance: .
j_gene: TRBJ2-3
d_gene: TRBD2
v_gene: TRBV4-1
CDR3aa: CASSQVQREGRYTQYF
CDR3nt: TGCGCCAGCAGCCAAGTGCAGCGGGAGGGTCGGTATACGCAGTATTTT

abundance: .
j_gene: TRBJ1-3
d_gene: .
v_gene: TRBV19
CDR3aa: CASSAQVLGGNTIYF
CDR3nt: TGTGCCAGTAGTGCACAGGTCTTGGGTGGAAACACCATATATTTT

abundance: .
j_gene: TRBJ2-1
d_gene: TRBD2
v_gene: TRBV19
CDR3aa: CASSIASGGLEQFF
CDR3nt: TGTGCCAGTAGTATAGCTAGCGGGGGGCTTGAGCAGTTCTTC

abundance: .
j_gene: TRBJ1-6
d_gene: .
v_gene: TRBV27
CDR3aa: CASSFRGALYSPLHF
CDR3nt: TGTGCCAGCAGTTTTCGGGGGGCCCTCTATTCACCCCTCCACTTT

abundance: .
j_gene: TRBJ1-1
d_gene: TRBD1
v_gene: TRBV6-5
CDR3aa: CASSRTGGRVEAFF
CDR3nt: TGTGCCAGCAGTCGGACAGGGGGCCGAGTGGAAGCTTTCTTT

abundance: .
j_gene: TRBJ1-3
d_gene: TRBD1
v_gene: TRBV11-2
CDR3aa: CASSLGQGGNTIYF
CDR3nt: TGTGCCAGCAGCTTAGGACAGGGGGGAAACACCATATATTTT